These T cell receptor beta chains were read from a single sample in a study of radiotherapy plus CTLA-4 blockade in lung cancer. The data were produced by immunoSEQ multiplex PCR, yet TCRdb's version contains in-frame clones alone and is incomplete. The sample shows over 100,000 clones, just under 90% of them seen only once. The material was peripheral blood, obtained from a patient treated with radiotherapy plus ipilimumab. These receptors were obtained from a human donor with non-small cell lung cancer that progressed on radiotherapy plus ipilimumab. The CDR3 runs from the conserved cysteine through the conserved F or W.

TRBJ2-3,TRBV7-7,CASSRTSGASDTQYF
TRBJ1-2,TRBV6-1,CASSEGKESYGYTF
TRBJ2-1,TRBV29-1,CSSAENYNEQFF
TRBJ1-1,TRBV10-3,CAISETRDRALAFF
TRBJ2-5,TRBV7-9,CASSLVAGVRETQYF
TRBJ2-7,TRBV5-1,CASSAGSGEYEQYF
TRBJ2-1,TRBV7-2,CASSSGLAGSKFF
TRBJ2-5,TRBV2,CASSATGTDQETQYF
TRBJ1-1,TRBV19,CASSTGETEAFF
TRBJ2-1,TRBV5-1,CASSLTSMNEQFF
TRBJ2-3,TRBV5-1,CASSLWVGPVDDTQYF
TRBJ2-7,TRBV5-8,CASSKRRGDYEQYF
TRBJ1-2,TRBV27,CASSLDRVGGYTF
TRBJ2-2,TRBV5-6,CASSLAGLAGGIDTGELFF
TRBJ2-3,TRBV7-9,CASSLDLRTDTQYF
TRBJ1-1,TRBV25-1,CASTREGPVPEAFF
TRBJ2-1,TRBV4-1,CASSQDWLQGRYNEQFF
TRBJ2-7,TRBV6-1,CAIRTFSYEQYF
TRBJ2-5,TRBV2,CASSTLLADQETQYF
TRBJ1-5,TRBV29-1,CSPISGGLGQPQHF
TRBJ2-7,TRBV5-1,CASSKQGYEQYF
TRBJ2-3,TRBV9,CASSAGQGSSSGTQYF
TRBJ1-1,TRBV30,CAWSAGGTNREAFF
TRBJ1-1,TRBV5-1,CASSSGPKAFF
TRBJ2-2,TRBV2,CASSDRQWTGELFF
TRBJ2-5,TRBV7-8,CASNLAGGRETQYF
TRBJ2-1,TRBV5-5,CASSFYLPQSSYNEQFF
TRBJ2-3,TRBV9,CASSRDRGEGTQYF
TRBJ1-1,TRBV5-6,CASSRNRGLTEAFF
TRBJ1-1,TRBV5-1,CASSLFSLNTEAFF
TRBJ2-5,TRBV5-4,CASSLVGVETQYF
TRBJ2-1,TRBV9,CASSAPSSINEQFF
TRBJ2-3,TRBV19,CASSIERGSSTDTQYF
TRBJ2-2,TRBV11-2,CASSWPGGFTGELFF
TRBJ1-4,TRBV21-1,CASSKVGVQEKLFF
TRBJ1-5,TRBV7-8,CASSLALDQPQHF
TRBJ1-2,TRBV27,CASSSTAGGHTF
TRBJ2-3,TRBV2,CASSEVFGGREDSTDTQYF
TRBJ2-3,TRBV11-3,CASSFGGGSTDTQYF
TRBJ2-5,TRBV23-1,CASRNNISGEGQETQYF